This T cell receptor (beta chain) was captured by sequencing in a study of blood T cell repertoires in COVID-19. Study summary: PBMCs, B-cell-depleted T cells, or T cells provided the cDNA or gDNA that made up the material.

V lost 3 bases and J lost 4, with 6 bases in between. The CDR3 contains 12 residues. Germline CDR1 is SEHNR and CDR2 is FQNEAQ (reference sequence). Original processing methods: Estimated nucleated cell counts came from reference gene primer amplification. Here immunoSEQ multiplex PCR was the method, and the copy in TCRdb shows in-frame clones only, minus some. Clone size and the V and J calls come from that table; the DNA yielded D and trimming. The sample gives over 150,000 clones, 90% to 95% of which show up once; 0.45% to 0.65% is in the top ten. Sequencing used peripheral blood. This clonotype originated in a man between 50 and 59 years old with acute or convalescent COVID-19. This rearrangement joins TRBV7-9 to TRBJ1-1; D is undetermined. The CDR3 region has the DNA TGTGCCAGCAGCTTTCCGGGCACTGAAGCTTTCTTT. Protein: CASSFPGTEAFF.